The 28 T cell receptor beta chains given below trace back to one sample, sequenced in a study of T cell responses to AZD1222 COVID-19 vaccine. TCRdb keeps only in-frame clones here, not all; method: immunoSEQ multiplex PCR. The table has 80,000 to 90,000 clones, 92% seen once. The sequencing used peripheral blood, collected on day 0 of AZD1222 vaccination. Receptors were obtained from an adult in good health.

The chain combines TRBV11-3 with TRBJ2-1, with no clear D. The V gene lost 1 base and the J gene lost 7 bases, with 11 bases spanning the gap. The CDR3 loop spans 14 amino acids. Germline assignment: CDR1 SGHNT and CDR2 YENEEA. CDR3 sequence reads: CASSLGQLSNEQFF. The CDR3 DNA reads as TGTGCCAGCAGCTTAGGGCAACTGTCGAATGAGCAGTTCTTC. The entire variable domain, with the rest obtained from reference TRBV11-3 and TRBJ2-1, is as follows: EAGVVQSPRYKIIEKKQPVAFWCNPISGHNTLYWYLQNLGQGPELLIRYENEEAVDDSQLPKDRFSAERLKGVDSTLKIQPAELGDSAVYLCASSLGQLSNEQFFGPGTRLTVL.

This clone came up once. This chain uses TRBV6-1 with TRBJ2-7, with 8 bases that match TRBD2. The CDR3 has 17 residues. Germline CDR1 and CDR2: MNHNS and SASEGT. Trimming removed 0 bases from V and 2 bases from J; junction bases left unmatched: 9. The CDR3 protein is CASSEASGSLPPYEQYF. The CDR3 nucleotides are TGTGCCAGCAGTGAAGCGAGCGGGAGCCTTCCGCCCTACGAGCAGTACTTC.

This rearrangement joins TRBV5-3 to TRBJ2-7, with D possibly called TRBD1 or TRBD2 (5 bases each). TRBV5-3 falls under the ORF class, with uncertain function. The CDR3 covers 15 residues. Trimming stripped 0 bases from V and 5 bases from J, with 15 bases between. The CDR3 sequence is CARSLEAGTGHEQYF. Here the CDR3 DNA reads TGTGCCAGAAGCTTGGAGGCCGGGACGGGCCACGAGCAGTACTTC.

This chain joins TRBV7-6 and TRBJ2-7; D is uncertain. This CDR3 is 13 amino acids long. V dropped 5 bases and J dropped 13 bases, with 21 bases sitting between them. CDR1 is SGHVS and CDR2 is FNYEAQ in the germline V gene. The CDR3 bases are TGTGCCAGCAGCCCAACCCGTTACAGTGCGCGCTACTTC. Its protein is CASSPTRYSARYF.

The chain links TRBV7-3 to TRBJ1-1; perhaps TRBD1 as D (6 bases). The CDR3 covers 13 residues. V was shortened by 6 bases and J by 1 base, with 9 bases between the two germline ends. The germline V gene has CDR1 SGHTA and CDR2 FQGTGA. The DNA of the CDR3 is TGTGCCAGCAGTGAACAGGGGAACACTGAAGCTTTCTTT. The encoded protein is CASSEQGNTEAFF.

The chain employs TRBV9 and TRBJ2-3, with TRBD2 matching 8 bases. The V gene end was trimmed by 4 bases and the J gene end by 4 bases; junction bases not matched to a gene: 8. CDR1 and CDR2 from the germline V gene are SGDLS and YYNGEE. The length of the CDR3 is 15 residues. CDR3 in amino acids: CASSISGNVADTQYF. In DNA, the CDR3 is TGTGCCAGCAGCATTAGCGGGAATGTAGCAGATACGCAGTATTTT.

The chain has TRBV6-5 and TRBJ1-6; no firm D call. Germline CDR1 is MNHEY and CDR2 is SVGAGI. Trimming removed 0 bases from V and 9 bases from J, with 12 bases in between. The CDR3 covers 15 residues. CDR3 residues: CASSYSAGFGSPLHF. CDR3 in DNA: TGTGCCAGCAGTTACTCGGCCGGGTTCGGTTCACCCCTCCACTTT.

The chain uses TRBV7-2 and TRBJ1-4; D is possibly TRBD1 (6 bases). V dropped 3 bases and J dropped 0 bases, with 17 bases sitting between them. The germline V gene has CDR1 SGHTA and CDR2 FQGNSA. The CDR3 loop spans 18 amino acids. The CDR3 is CASSFSTGTHATNEKLFF. CDR3 nucleotide sequence: TGTGCCAGCAGCTTCAGTACAGGGACACATGCAACTAATGAAAAACTGTTTTTT.

The chain combines TRBV5-5 with TRBJ2-7; unclear D gene. Germline assignment: CDR1 SGHKS and CDR2 YYEKEE (reference sequence). Trimming removed 0 bases at V and 6 bases at J, with 10 bases between. There are 13 residues in the CDR3. The CDR3 bases are TGTGCCAGCAGCTTGGAATGGGGTGGCGAGCAGTACTTC. Its protein product is CASSLEWGGEQYF.

The gene calls are TRBV2 and TRBJ1-2; D uncertain. This CDR3 is built from 10 residues. The V end lost 6 bases, the J end lost 8 bases, and 7 bases lay between the germline ends. Germline-derived CDR1 and CDR2 are SNHLY and FYNNEI. The CDR3 loop is CASREEGYTF. The CDR3 coding sequence is TGTGCCAGCAGAGAGGAGGGCTACACCTTC.

This chain joins TRBV18 and TRBJ2-1; 11 bases match TRBD2. The CDR3 length is 17 residues. Germline values: CDR1 KGHSH, CDR2 LQKENI. V lost 8 bases and J lost 0; bases outside the gene matches: 9. As DNA, the CDR3 is TGTGCCAGCCGAAAACTAACTAGCGGGAGCTCCTACAATGAGCAGTTCTTC. The encoded protein is CASRKLTSGSSYNEQFF.

The rearrangement uses TRBV6-5 and TRBJ2-1; D is uncertain. Germline CDR1 and CDR2: MNHEY and SVGAGI. The CDR3 runs 15 residues. The V end was cut by 0 bases, the J end by 10 bases, with 16 bases between. CDR3 amino acids: CASSYSTFGLGEQFF. The CDR3 DNA reads as TGTGCCAGCAGTTACTCGACTTTCGGCTTAGGGGAGCAGTTCTTC.

The CDR3 sequence is CASSRSHRGSYNSPLHF. The CDR3 coding sequence is TGCGCCAGCAGCCGATCCCATAGAGGCTCCTATAATTCACCCCTCCACTTT. The chain is built from TRBV4-3 and TRBJ1-6; no clear D. V lost 4 bases and J lost 0, with 13 bases in between. Germline assignment: CDR1 LGHNA and CDR2 YSLEER. This CDR3 has 17 residues.

The chain links TRBV11-2 to TRBJ2-2, with 12 bases that match TRBD1. The J segment lost 4 bases and the V segment lost 5 bases, leaving 5 bases of the junction unmatched. CDR3 length: 16 amino acids. Germline V gene data show CDR1 as SGHAT and CDR2 as FQNNGV. The DNA of the CDR3 is TGTGCCAGCAGCCACGGGACAGGGGGCATCACCGGGGAGCTGTTTTTT. This encodes CASSHGTGGITGELFF.

The chain recombines TRBV11-1 with TRBJ2-4; 8 bases agree with TRBD1. CDR3 size: 15 residues. V gave up 5 bases and J gave up 6 bases; unmatched junction bases: 9. Germline V CDR1 and CDR2: SGHAT, FQDESV (reference sequence). CDR3 coding DNA: TGTGCCAGCAGCCCGGGGTACCAGGGGGCAAACATTCAGTACTTC. Translation gives CASSPGYQGANIQYF.

This clone appeared once. This chain connects TRBV18 to TRBJ2-1; 8 bases are shared with TRBD2. Trimming cost V 4 bases and J 7 bases; bases outside gene matches: 12. Germline CDR1 is KGHSH and CDR2 is LQKENI. The CDR3 spans 16 residues. The CDR3 region has the DNA TGTGCCAGCTCACATAGTAGCGGGGCCCCTAAGAATGAGCAGTTCTTC. This translates into CASSHSSGAPKNEQFF.

This clone was recorded a few times. The chain has TRBV18 and TRBJ2-7; 9 bases align to TRBD2. Per the germline V gene, CDR1 is KGHSH and CDR2 is LQKENI. After removal of 6 bases from V and 7 bases from J, the junction contained 10 bases not matched to a gene. CDR3 length equals 14 residues. CDR3 loop: CASSSKAGGYEQYF. CDR3 DNA: TGTGCCAGCTCGTCGAAAGCGGGGGGCTATGAGCAGTACTTC.

The rearrangement joins TRBV19 to TRBJ1-3, with TRBD1 matching over 8 bases. The junction had 2 bases not matched to a gene; V was cut back by 4 bases and J by 0 bases. The CDR3 is 15 amino acids. Germline lookup yields CDR1 LNHDA and CDR2 SQIVND (reference sequence). The CDR3, as DNA: TGTGCCAGTAGTACCGACAGGGGCTCTGGAAACACCATATATTTT. Translation gives CASSTDRGSGNTIYF.

The gene calls are TRBV5-6 and TRBJ1-4; D is unclear. The ends were cut back, 1 base at V and 0 bases at J, with 4 bases in the middle. Germline CDR1 reads SGHDT; CDR2 reads YYEEEE. The CDR3 length is 14 residues. The CDR3 nucleotides read TGTGCCAGCAGCTTGAGGGCAACTAATGAAAAACTGTTTTTT. Translation: CASSLRATNEKLFF.

V is TRBV2 and J is TRBJ2-3; TRBD2 agrees at 9 bases. V gave up 7 bases and J gave up 0 bases; unmatched junction bases: 5. From germline, CDR1 is SNHLY and CDR2 FYNNEI. There are 15 residues in the CDR3. Written as DNA, the CDR3 is TGTGCCAGCAACGGACTAGCGAGTAGCACAGATACGCAGTATTTT. Its protein product is CASNGLASSTDTQYF.

The rearrangement links TRBV18 to TRBJ2-7; 10 positions agree with TRBD1. CDR1 KGHSH and CDR2 LQKENI come from the germline V gene. Germline trimming cut 0 bases from V and 3 bases from J; bases unmatched to any gene: 2. This CDR3 comprises 15 residues. The CDR3 is CASSPPTGGSYEQYF. The CDR3 region has the DNA TGTGCCAGCTCACCACCGACAGGGGGCAGCTACGAGCAGTACTTC.

V gene TRBV2 combines with J gene TRBJ2-7; D is unresolved. Germline V gene data show CDR1 as SNHLY and CDR2 as FYNNEI. The CDR3 has 14 amino acids. The germline V and J ends were trimmed by 6 bases and 0 bases, with 12 bases remaining between them. The CDR3 DNA follows: TGTGCCAGCAGGTCCCAGCACATCTCCTACGAGCAGTACTTC. Its protein is CASRSQHISYEQYF.

The rearrangement joins TRBV27 to TRBJ1-2; 9 bases map to TRBD1. The germline CDR1 and CDR2 sequences are MNHEY and SMNVEV (reference sequence). The CDR3 is 14 residues long. V was pared by 5 bases and J by 4 bases, with 5 bases of the junction left unmatched. CDR3 coding DNA: TGTGCCAGCAGTCCGGGACAGGGTTTCTATGGCTACACCTTC. Residues: CASSPGQGFYGYTF.

The chain is built from TRBV29-1 and TRBJ2-2; D might be TRBD1 (5 bases). Germline CDR1 is SQVTM and CDR2 is ANQGSEA. The CDR3 length is 11 residues. Trimming pared 5 bases from V and 5 bases from J, leaving 6 bases between. CDR3 protein: CSVRQTGELFF. CDR3 bases: TGCAGCGTTCGACAGACCGGGGAGCTGTTTTTT.

The J gene is TRBJ2-1, the V gene TRBV7-9, with D maybe TRBD1 (6 bases). CDR1 and CDR2 (germline): SEHNR, FQNEAQ (reference sequence). The CDR3 loop spans 13 amino acids. V was trimmed by 5 bases and J by 10 bases, leaving 15 bases between them. The CDR3 is CASSQVDRGEQFF. The CDR3, as DNA: TGTGCCAGCAGCCAAGTTGATAGGGGGGAGCAGTTCTTC.

This rearrangement joins TRBV6-1 to TRBJ1-6, with 9 bases identical to TRBD1. The CDR3 covers 16 residues. CDR1 is MNHNS, CDR2 SASEGT, per germline. V shed 3 bases, J shed 2 bases, and the junction held 2 bases outside the gene matches. CDR3 coding DNA: TGTGCCAGCAGTGAGGACAGGGGAACCTATAATTCACCCCTCCACTTT. As protein: CASSEDRGTYNSPLHF.

The chain has TRBV12-3 or TRBV12-4 and TRBJ1-2; tentatively, D is TRBD1 (6 bases). The CDR3 runs to 12 residues. V was cut by 1 base and J by 8 bases, with 8 bases left in between. CDR3 sequence reads: CASSLGGAGYTF. In DNA, the CDR3 is TGTGCCAGCAGTTTAGGGGGGGCCGGCTACACCTTC.

The chain combines TRBV27 with TRBJ1-2, with 11 positions matching TRBD1. Germline assignment: CDR1 MNHEY and CDR2 SMNVEV (reference sequence). The CDR3 spans 15 residues. V was pared by 2 bases and J by 7 bases, with 6 bases of the junction left unmatched. The DNA for the CDR3 is TGTGCCAGCAGTTTAGCGGGGACAGGGGGGTCTGGCTACACCTTC. Its translation is CASSLAGTGGSGYTF.